This TCR beta chain originates from a study of blood T cell repertoires in COVID-19. Study details: T cells, B-cell-depleted T cells, or PBMCs supplied cDNA or gDNA.

In the source study's methods: Reference gene primers were amplified, and this amplification served to estimate nucleated cell counts. Some clones are missing from TCRdb's copy, which holds only in-frame ones; the method was immunoSEQ multiplex PCR. V, J and clone size were drawn from that table, and D and trimming were deduced from the DNA. There are under 250,000 clones in the sample; 89% occur only once, and about 5% lies in the top ten. The J segment lost 2 bases and the V segment lost 6 bases, leaving 8 bases of the junction unmatched. Germline V gives CDR1 MDHEN, CDR2 SYDVKM. CDR3 length: 16 amino acids.

The sequenced sample was peripheral blood. The receptor was isolated from a woman in her forties with acute or convalescent COVID-19. The chain carries TRBV28 and TRBJ2-3, with 10 bases aligning to TRBD2. CDR3 loop: CASRLGTSAPTDTQYF. In DNA form, the CDR3 reads TGTGCCAGCAGGCTCGGGACTAGCGCGCCCACAGATACGCAGTATTTT.